This T cell receptor (beta chain) was captured in a study of beta chain features in type 1 diabetes. Findings and limits, study-wide: Patients and controls would share equally any PCR tilt toward shorter templates.

Reverse transcribing all isolated RNA meant expressed TCRB transcripts were sequenced. The assay was immunoSEQ multiplex PCR, and TCRdb's table has in-frame clones only and misses some. The sample records hundreds of thousands of clones, roughly 16% being singletons. CDR1 and CDR2 (germline): SGDLS, YYNGEE. The V end lost 4 bases, the J end lost 7 bases, and 14 bases lay between the germline ends. This CDR3 contains 13 residues. Turning to this clone: Its antigen is not known.

Sequenced sample: naive CD4+ T cells from blood. The TCR was taken from a man aged 18 to 30 in good health. The rearrangement uses TRBV9 and TRBJ1-2; D not resolved. The DNA for the CDR3 is TGTGCCAGCAGCCCCCCGGGTTCCCGTGGCTACACCTTC. Encoded protein: CASSPPGSRGYTF.